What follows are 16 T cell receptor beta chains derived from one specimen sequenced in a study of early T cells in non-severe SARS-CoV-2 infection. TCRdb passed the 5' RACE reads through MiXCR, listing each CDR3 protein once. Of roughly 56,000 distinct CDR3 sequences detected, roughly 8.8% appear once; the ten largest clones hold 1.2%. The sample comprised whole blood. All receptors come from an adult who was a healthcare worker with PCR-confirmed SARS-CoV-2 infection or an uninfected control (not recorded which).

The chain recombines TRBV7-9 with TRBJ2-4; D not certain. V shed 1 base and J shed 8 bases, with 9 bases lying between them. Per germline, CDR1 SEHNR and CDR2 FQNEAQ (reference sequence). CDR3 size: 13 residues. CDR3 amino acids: CASSLVGEDIQYF. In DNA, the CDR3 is TGTGCCAGCAGCTTAGTGGGCGAGGACATTCAGTACTTC. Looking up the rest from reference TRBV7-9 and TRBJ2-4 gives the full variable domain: DTGVSQNPRHKITKRGQNVTFRCDPISEHNRLYWYRQTLGQGPEFLTYFQNEAQLEKSRLLSDRFSAERPKGSFSTLEIQRTEQGDSAMYLCASSLVGEDIQYFGAGTRLSVL.

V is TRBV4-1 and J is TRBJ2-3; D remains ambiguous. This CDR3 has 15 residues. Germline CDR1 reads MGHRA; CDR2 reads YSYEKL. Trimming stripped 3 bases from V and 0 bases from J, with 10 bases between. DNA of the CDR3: TGCGCCAGCAGCCAGTTGGGGATGAGCACAGATACGCAGTATTTT. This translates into CASSQLGMSTDTQYF.

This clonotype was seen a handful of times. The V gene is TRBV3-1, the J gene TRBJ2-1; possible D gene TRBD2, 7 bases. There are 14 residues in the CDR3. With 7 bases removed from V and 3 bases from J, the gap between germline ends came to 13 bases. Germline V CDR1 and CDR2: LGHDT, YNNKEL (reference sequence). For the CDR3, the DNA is TGTGCCAGCACCTCCGGGGGGCTCTACAATGAGCAGTTCTTC. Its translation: CASTSGGLYNEQFF.

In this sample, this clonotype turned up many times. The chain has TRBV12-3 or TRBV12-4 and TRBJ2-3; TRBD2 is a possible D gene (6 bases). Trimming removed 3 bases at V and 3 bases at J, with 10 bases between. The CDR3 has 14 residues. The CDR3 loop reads CASSFLRGTDTQYF. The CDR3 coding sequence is TGTGCCAGCAGTTTTCTTCGGGGGACAGATACGCAGTATTTT.

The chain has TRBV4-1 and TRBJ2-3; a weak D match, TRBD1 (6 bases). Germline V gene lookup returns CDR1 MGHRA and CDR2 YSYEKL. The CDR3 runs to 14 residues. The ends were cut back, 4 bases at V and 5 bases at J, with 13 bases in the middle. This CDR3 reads CASSRLGAGDTQYF. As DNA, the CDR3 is TGCGCCAGCAGCCGCTTGGGGGCGGGAGATACGCAGTATTTT.

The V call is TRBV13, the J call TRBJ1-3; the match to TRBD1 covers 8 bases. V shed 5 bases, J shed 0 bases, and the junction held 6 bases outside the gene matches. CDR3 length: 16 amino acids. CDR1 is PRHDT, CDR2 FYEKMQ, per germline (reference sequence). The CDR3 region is CASSVDRGSSGNTIYF. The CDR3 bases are TGTGCCAGCAGCGTTGACAGGGGCTCCTCTGGAAACACCATATATTTT.

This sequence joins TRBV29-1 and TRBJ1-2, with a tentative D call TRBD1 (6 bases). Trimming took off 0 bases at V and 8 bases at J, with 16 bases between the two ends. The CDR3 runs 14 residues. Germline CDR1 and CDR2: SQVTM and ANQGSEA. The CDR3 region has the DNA TGCAGCGTTGAAGATCGCCAGGGGAAAGGGGGCTACACCTTC. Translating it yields CSVEDRQGKGGYTF. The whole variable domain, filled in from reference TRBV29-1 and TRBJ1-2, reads SAVISQKPSRDICQRGTSLTIQCQVDSQVTMMFWYRQQPGQSLTLIATANQGSEATYESGFVIDKFPISRPNLTFSTLTVSNMSPEDSSIYLCSVEDRQGKGGYTFGSGTRLTVV.

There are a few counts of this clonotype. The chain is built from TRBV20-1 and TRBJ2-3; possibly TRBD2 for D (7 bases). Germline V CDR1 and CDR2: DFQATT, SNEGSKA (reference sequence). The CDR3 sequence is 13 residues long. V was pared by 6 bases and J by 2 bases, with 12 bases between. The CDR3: CSAKAGATDTQYF. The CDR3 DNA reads TGCAGTGCCAAGGCGGGGGCCACAGATACGCAGTATTTT.

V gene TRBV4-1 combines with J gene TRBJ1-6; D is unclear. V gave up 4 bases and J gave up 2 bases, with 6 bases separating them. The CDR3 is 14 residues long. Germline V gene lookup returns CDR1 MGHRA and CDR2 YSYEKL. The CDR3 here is CASSRGTYNSPLHF. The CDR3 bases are TGCGCCAGCAGCCGCGGAACCTATAATTCACCCCTCCACTTT.

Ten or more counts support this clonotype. CDR3 amino acids: CATGSYPSYGYTF. The CDR3 DNA sequence: TGTGCCACCGGGTCTTACCCTAGCTATGGCTACACCTTC. The gene calls are TRBV19 and TRBJ1-2, with D unresolved. V lost 10 bases and J lost 4, with 16 bases in between. The germline V gene encodes CDR1 LNHDA and CDR2 SQIVND (reference sequence). CDR3 length: 13 residues.

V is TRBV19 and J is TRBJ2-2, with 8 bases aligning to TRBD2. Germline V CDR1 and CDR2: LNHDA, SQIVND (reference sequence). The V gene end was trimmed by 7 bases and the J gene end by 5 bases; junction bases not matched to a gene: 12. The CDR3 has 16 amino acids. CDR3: CASKERGTSKTGELFF. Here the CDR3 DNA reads TGTGCCAGTAAGGAGAGGGGGACTAGTAAGACCGGGGAGCTGTTTTTT.

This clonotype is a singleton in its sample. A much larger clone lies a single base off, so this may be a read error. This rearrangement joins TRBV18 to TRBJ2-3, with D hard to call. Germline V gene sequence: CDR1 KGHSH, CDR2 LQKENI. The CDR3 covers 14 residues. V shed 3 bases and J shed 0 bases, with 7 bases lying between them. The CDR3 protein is CASSPQHSTDTQYF. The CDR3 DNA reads TGTGCCAGCTCACCCCAACATAGCACAGATACGCAGTATTTT.

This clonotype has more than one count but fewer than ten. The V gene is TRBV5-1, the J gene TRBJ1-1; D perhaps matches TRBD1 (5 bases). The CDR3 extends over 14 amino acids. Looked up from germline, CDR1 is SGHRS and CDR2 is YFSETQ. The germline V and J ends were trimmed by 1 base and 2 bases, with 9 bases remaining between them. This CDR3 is CASSLMGDNTEAFF. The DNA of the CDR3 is TGCGCCAGCAGCTTGATGGGGGATAACACTGAAGCTTTCTTT.

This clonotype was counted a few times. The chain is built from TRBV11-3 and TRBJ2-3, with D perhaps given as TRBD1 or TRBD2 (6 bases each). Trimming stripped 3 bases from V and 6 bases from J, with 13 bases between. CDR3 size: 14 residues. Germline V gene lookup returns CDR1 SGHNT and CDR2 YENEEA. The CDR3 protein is CASSFGGPADTQYF. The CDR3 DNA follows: TGTGCCAGCAGCTTCGGGGGCCCCGCGGATACGCAGTATTTT.

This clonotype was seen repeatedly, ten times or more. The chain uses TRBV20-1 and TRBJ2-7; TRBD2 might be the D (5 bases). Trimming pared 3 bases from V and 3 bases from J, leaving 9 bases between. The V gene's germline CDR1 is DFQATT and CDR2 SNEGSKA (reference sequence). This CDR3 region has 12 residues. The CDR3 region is CSARGRDYEQYV. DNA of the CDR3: TGCAGTGCTAGGGGCCGGGACTACGAGCAGTACGTC.

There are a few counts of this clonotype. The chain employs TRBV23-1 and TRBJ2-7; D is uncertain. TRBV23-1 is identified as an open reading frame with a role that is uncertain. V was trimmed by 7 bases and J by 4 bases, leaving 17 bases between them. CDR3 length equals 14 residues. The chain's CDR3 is CASTSIASAYEQYV. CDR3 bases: TGCGCCAGCACTTCAATCGCCTCTGCTTACGAGCAGTACGTC.